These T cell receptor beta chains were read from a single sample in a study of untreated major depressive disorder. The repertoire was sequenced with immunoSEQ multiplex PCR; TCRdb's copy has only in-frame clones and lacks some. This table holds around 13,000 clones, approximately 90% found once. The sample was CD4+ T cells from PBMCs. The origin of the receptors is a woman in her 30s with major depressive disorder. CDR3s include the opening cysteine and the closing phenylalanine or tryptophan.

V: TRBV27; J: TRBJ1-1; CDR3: CASSPGQLNTEAFF
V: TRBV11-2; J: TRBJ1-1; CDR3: CASSPRTGTGERAFF
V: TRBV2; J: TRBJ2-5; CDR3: CASTVLETQYF
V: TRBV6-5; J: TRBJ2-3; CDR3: CASSRTRVTDTQYF
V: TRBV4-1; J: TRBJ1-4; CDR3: CASSQGPSRDGNEKLFF
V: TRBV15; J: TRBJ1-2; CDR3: CATSREDRGRMNYGYTF
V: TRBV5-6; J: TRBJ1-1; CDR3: CASSLGARGRPAFF
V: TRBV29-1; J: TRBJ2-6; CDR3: CSVADRGSSGANVLTF
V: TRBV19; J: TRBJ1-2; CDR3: CASSPPTTKWTNYGYTF
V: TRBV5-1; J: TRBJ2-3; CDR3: CASSLIADTQYF
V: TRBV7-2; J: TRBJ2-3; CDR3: CASSLASGRQEYF
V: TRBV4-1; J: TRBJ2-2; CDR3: CASSQGGLAGVGTGELFF
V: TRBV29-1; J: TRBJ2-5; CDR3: CSAGKTSGRETQYF
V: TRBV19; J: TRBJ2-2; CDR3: CASSEEGPDSYDTGELFF
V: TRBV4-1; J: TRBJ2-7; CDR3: CASSGTTSGIYEQYF
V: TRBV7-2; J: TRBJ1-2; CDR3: CASSSRTGGYTF
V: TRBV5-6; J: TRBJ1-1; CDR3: CASSYLGGPEAFF
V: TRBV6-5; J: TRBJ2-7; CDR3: CASSYAGQIYEQYF
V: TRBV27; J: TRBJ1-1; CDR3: CASSLRMLNTEAFF
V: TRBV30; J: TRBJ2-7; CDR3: CAWTRGTGEQYF
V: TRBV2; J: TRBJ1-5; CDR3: CASTSEQHNQPQHF
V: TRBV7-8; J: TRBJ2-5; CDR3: CASSLGLAGDETQYF
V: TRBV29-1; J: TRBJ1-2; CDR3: CSVVVQAPSNYGYTF
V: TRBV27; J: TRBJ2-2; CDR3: CASSLRSLDTGELFF
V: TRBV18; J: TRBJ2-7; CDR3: CASSSKTGANDEQYF
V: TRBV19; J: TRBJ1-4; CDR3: CASGRNEKLFF
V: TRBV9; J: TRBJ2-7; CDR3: CASSAPADGNEQYF
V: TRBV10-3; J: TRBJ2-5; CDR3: CAISESVTETQYF
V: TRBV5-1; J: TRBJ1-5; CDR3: CASSEGQGRQPQHF
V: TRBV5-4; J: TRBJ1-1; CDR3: CASRPDRANTEAFF
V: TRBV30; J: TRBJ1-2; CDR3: CAWSLGGTEGRGYTF
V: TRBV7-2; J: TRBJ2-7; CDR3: CASSLGSGLAAYEQYF
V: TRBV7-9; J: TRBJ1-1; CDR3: CASSLLGNTEAFF
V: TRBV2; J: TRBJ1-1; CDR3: CASSAGLGTEAFF
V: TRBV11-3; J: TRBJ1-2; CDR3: CASSFGEGTAGGYTF
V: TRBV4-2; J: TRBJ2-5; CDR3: CASSQGAGTETQYF
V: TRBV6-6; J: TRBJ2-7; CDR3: CASSYTSLAGGYEQYF
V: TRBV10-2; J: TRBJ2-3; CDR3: CASSHLVSSGPRTDTQYF
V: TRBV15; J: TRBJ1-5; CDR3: CATSWPHQPQHF
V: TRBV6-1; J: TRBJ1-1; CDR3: CASSLLQMYTEAFF
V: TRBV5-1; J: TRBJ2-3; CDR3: CASSLGGLAGADTQYF
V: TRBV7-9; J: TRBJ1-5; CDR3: CASSLGVAPQHF
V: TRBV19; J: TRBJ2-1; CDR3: CASSIGSGLRQFF
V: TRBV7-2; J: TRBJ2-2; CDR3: CASSLKVAAQHTGELFF
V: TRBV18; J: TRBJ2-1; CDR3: CASSFRGDEQFF
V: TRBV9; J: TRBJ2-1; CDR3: CASSVGSGQGANEQFF
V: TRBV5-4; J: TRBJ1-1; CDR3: CASSVRDRGHTEAFF
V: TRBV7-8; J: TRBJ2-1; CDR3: CASSLRAGGINNEQFF
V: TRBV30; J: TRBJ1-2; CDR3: CAWSRDRPYGYTF
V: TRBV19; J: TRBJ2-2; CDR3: CASSAPGELFF